The 17 T cell receptor beta chains in this list originate from one sample, sequenced in a study of early T cells in non-severe SARS-CoV-2 infection. TCRdb re-called the 5' RACE reads with MiXCR, one entry per CDR3 protein. The sample consists of approximately 84,000 distinct CDR3 sequences, under 15% of them appearing once. Sequencing input: whole blood. These receptors were obtained from an adult who was a healthcare worker with PCR-confirmed SARS-CoV-2 infection or an uninfected control (not recorded which).

A few counts support this clonotype. This chain joins TRBV7-9 and TRBJ1-5, with 7 bases aligning to TRBD1. Germline V gives CDR1 SEHNR, CDR2 FQNEAQ (reference sequence). V shed 7 bases, J shed 0 bases, and the junction held 15 bases outside the gene matches. This CDR3 has 18 residues. The CDR3 protein is CASNTGQNMVYSNQPQHF. Written as DNA, the CDR3 is TGTGCCAGCAACACGGGACAGAATATGGTTTATAGCAATCAGCCCCAGCATTTT.

This clonotype was seen more than once but under ten times. The genes are TRBV14 and TRBJ2-5; the D is unclear. The CDR3 runs to 13 residues. The germline V gene has CDR1 SGHDN and CDR2 FVKESK. V was shortened by 6 bases and J by 0 bases, with 8 bases between the two germline ends. CDR3 sequence: CASSQRYQETQYF. The CDR3 DNA follows: TGTGCCAGCAGTCAAAGATACCAAGAGACCCAGTACTTC.

This chain joins TRBV28 and TRBJ1-2, with TRBD1 matching 10 bases. Losses at the gene ends were 3 bases for V and 8 bases for J; bases not matched to a gene: 6. This CDR3 is built from 14 residues. The V gene's germline CDR1 is MDHEN and CDR2 SYDVKM. In nucleotides, the CDR3 is TGTGCCAGCAGTTTCGGGGACAGGGGATTCGGCTACACCTTC. Translation: CASSFGDRGFGYTF.

The chain combines TRBV5-1 with TRBJ2-2; TRBD2 agrees at 7 bases. Germline V gene sequence: CDR1 SGHRS, CDR2 YFSETQ. The CDR3 runs to 16 residues. Trimming removed 2 bases from V and 8 bases from J; junction bases left unmatched: 12. The CDR3 DNA is TGCGCCAGCAGCTTCATAGCGGGCTCCACCTCGGGGGAGCTGTTTTTT. Translating it yields CASSFIAGSTSGELFF. Using reference TRBV5-1 and TRBJ2-2 for the parts outside the CDR3, the full variable domain is KAGVTQTPRYLIKTRGQQVTLSCSPISGHRSVSWYQQTPGQGLQFLFEYFSETQRNKGNFPGRFSGRQFSNSRSEMNVSTLELGDSALYLCASSFIAGSTSGELFFGEGSRLTVL.

V usage is TRBV2 and J usage is TRBJ2-3, with TRBD1 matching 9 bases. The CDR3 runs 14 residues. Looked up from germline, CDR1 is SNHLY and CDR2 is FYNNEI. V shed 6 bases and J 5 bases; nucleotides not matched to a gene: 6. The CDR3 DNA is TGTGCCAGCAGGGGGGACAGGGTGCGAGATACGCAGTATTTT. It specifies CASRGDRVRDTQYF.

This clonotype was observed once. A much larger clone sits a single nucleotide away, making a read error possible. V is TRBV29-1 and J is TRBJ2-7, with 8 bases matching TRBD1. The CDR3 extends over 14 amino acids. Per the germline V gene, CDR1 is SQVTM and CDR2 is ANQGSEA. The CDR3 DNA follows: TGCAGAGTTGACAGGGGTATAGACACCTACGAGCAGTACTTC. This encodes CRVDRGIDTYEQYF.

Many counts were recorded for this clonotype. The chain combines TRBV5-1 with TRBJ1-1, with D uncertain. V dropped 1 base and J dropped 1 base, with 11 bases sitting between them. Germline V CDR1 and CDR2: SGHRS, YFSETQ. The CDR3 is made up of 15 amino acids. CDR3 nucleotide sequence: TGCGCCAGCAGCTTGATGTACCAGCAGAACACTGAAGCTTTCTTT. It yields the protein CASSLMYQQNTEAFF.

There are many counts of this clonotype. CDR3 DNA: TGTGCCAGCAGCTTAAAGGGGGCAATCGGGGCCCTCCACTTT. Amino acid sequence: CASSLKGAIGALHF. This chain uses TRBV13 with TRBJ1-6, with TRBD1 matching over 7 bases. Unmatched junction bases numbered 9, after V lost 2 bases and J lost 14 bases. The V gene's germline CDR1 is PRHDT and CDR2 FYEKMQ (reference sequence). CDR3 length equals 14 residues.

The table lists this clonotype with many counts. The chain recombines TRBV20-1 with TRBJ1-5; a possible D gene is TRBD1 (6 bases). In germline, CDR1 is DFQATT, CDR2 SNEGSKA (reference sequence). The length of the CDR3 is 12 residues. With 3 bases removed from V and 4 bases from J, the gap between germline ends came to 7 bases. The CDR3 DNA reads as TGCAGTGCTAGGACAGGTAATCAGCCCCAGCATTTT. This translates into CSARTGNQPQHF.

The sample holds a few counts of this clonotype. Here the CDR3 reads CASSFRAGDNYGYTF. DNA for the CDR3: TGTGCCAGCAGCTTCAGGGCTGGGGATAACTATGGCTACACCTTC. The V call is TRBV5-4, the J call TRBJ1-2; TRBD1 is a possible D gene (5 bases). The CDR3 loop spans 15 amino acids. V lost 2 bases and J 1 base, leaving 12 bases between the germline ends. Germline loops: CDR1 SGHNT, CDR2 YYREEE (reference sequence).

This clonotype was seen many times. CDR3 nucleotide sequence: TGCAGTGCTAGGCCGGGACTAGCGATTGGGACGCAGTTCTTC. It codes for CSARPGLAIGTQFF. V is TRBV20-1 and J is TRBJ2-1; 10 bases agree with TRBD2. Germline V gives CDR1 DFQATT, CDR2 SNEGSKA (reference sequence). With V trimmed by 3 bases and J by 12 bases, 11 bases remained unmatched. The CDR3 consists of 14 residues.

This clonotype was counted at least ten times. The chain carries TRBV6-1 and TRBJ1-5; 9 bases align to TRBD1. The CDR3 has 14 amino acids. The trim removed 7 bases at V and 2 bases at J, leaving 3 bases unmatched. Germline V gene sequence: CDR1 MNHNS, CDR2 SASEGT. Here the CDR3 DNA reads TGTGCCAGCATGGGACAGGGCGGCAATCAGCCCCAGCATTTT. It specifies CASMGQGGNQPQHF.

This clonotype has ten or more counts. The V and J genes are TRBV20-1 and TRBJ2-3; D possibly corresponds to TRBD2 (5 bases). The CDR3 length is 13 residues. Trimming took 5 bases from V and 2 from J, leaving 11 bases between them. Looked up from germline, CDR1 is DFQATT and CDR2 is SNEGSKA (reference sequence). The chain's CDR3 is CSAGRLHTDTQYF. The CDR3 nucleotides read TGCAGTGCTGGGAGACTCCACACAGATACGCAGTATTTT.

This CDR3 is CASSEIRSSPSAFF. DNA of the CDR3: TGTGCCAGCAGTGAAATAAGGTCCTCCCCAAGTGCTTTCTTT. The chain recombines TRBV6-1 with TRBJ1-1; D remains unclear. CDR3 length equals 14 residues. CDR1 and CDR2 from the germline V gene are MNHNS and SASEGT. Trimming shortened V by 2 bases and J by 11 bases, and 18 bases separated the two germline ends.

This clonotype was counted a few times. The chain joins TRBV2 to TRBJ2-1, with D uncertain. The CDR3 has 15 residues. Trimming took 2 bases from V and 8 from J, leaving 16 bases between them. CDR1 and CDR2 from the germline V gene are SNHLY and FYNNEI. In DNA, the CDR3 is TGTGCCAGCAGTGAACGGGCCACCAAGCAATATGAGCAGTTCTTC. Amino acids: CASSERATKQYEQFF.

This clonotype appeared a few times. The rearrangement joins TRBV6-1 to TRBJ1-2; D possibly corresponds to TRBD1 (6 bases). This CDR3 region has 14 residues. V lost 4 bases to trimming and J lost 5 bases, with 14 bases between them. Per the germline V gene, CDR1 is MNHNS and CDR2 is SASEGT. The CDR3 reads CASSVWGGTYGYTF. The CDR3, as DNA: TGTGCCAGCAGTGTATGGGGGGGCACTTATGGCTACACCTTC.

This clonotype came up a few times. The genes are TRBV6-5 and TRBJ2-5; 7 nucleotides line up with TRBD2. Germline trimming cut 0 bases from V and 5 bases from J; bases unmatched to any gene: 6. This CDR3 has 15 residues. Germline loops: CDR1 MNHEY, CDR2 SVGAGI. In nucleotides, the CDR3 is TGTGCCAGCAGTTACTCGCTCGGACTAGGGGAGACCCAGTACTTC. Amino acids: CASSYSLGLGETQYF.